This passage covers 29 T cell receptor beta chains from one sample sequenced in a study of T-cell reconstitution after alpha-beta-depleted transplantation in children. Unique molecular identifiers were incorporated into the prepared TCRbeta library. TCRdb re-called the PCR reads with MiXCR, one entry per CDR3 protein. The sample yields around 800,000 distinct CDR3 sequences, less than 20% seen once. The sample here was PBMCs, mostly from graft donor cells, taken 360 days after TCRalphabeta/CD19-depleted stem cell transplant. These receptor sequences come from a male patient younger than 18 who had a stem cell transplant for acute lymphoblastic leukemia, so the T cells may come from the graft donor.

This clonotype was seen a handful of times. The chain employs TRBV20-1 and TRBJ2-1; no reliable D call. V lost 4 bases and J lost 4, with 14 bases in between. Germline assignment: CDR1 DFQATT and CDR2 SNEGSKA (reference sequence). This CDR3 contains 14 residues. CDR3 sequence: CSANVRVLYNEQFF. The DNA for the CDR3 is TGCAGTGCTAATGTACGGGTCCTTTACAATGAGCAGTTCTTC.

This clonotype came up once. J is TRBJ2-2 and V is TRBV3-1; 15 bases are shared with TRBD2. V shed 4 bases and J 5 bases; nucleotides not matched to a gene: 8. The CDR3 has 18 residues. Germline V gives CDR1 LGHDT, CDR2 YNNKEL (reference sequence). CDR3: CASSLRTSGRAKTGELFF. The CDR3 DNA follows: TGTGCCAGCAGCCTCCGGACTAGCGGGAGGGCCAAGACCGGGGAGCTGTTTTTT.

The V gene is TRBV7-6, the J gene TRBJ2-7; D ambiguous. The CDR3 is made up of 15 amino acids. Germline V gene sequence: CDR1 SGHVS, CDR2 FNYEAQ. With 4 bases removed from V and 2 bases from J, the gap between germline ends came to 15 bases. As DNA, the CDR3 is TGTGCCAGCAGCTCTCGTTACCGCCCCCCCTACGAGCAGTACTTC. This sequence encodes CASSSRYRPPYEQYF.

The gene calls are TRBV5-1 and TRBJ2-3; no definite D call. Germline values: CDR1 SGHRS, CDR2 YFSETQ. Trimming pared 4 bases from V and 6 bases from J, leaving 18 bases between. There are 15 residues in the CDR3. CDR3 bases: TGCGCCAGCAGCCCACTCCTCACTTTGGGGGATACGCAGTATTTT. The encoded protein is CASSPLLTLGDTQYF.

This chain joins TRBV5-6 and TRBJ2-1, with 8 bases fitting TRBD1. The CDR3 spans 18 residues. The V gene end was trimmed by 0 bases and the J gene end by 7 bases; junction bases not matched to a gene: 15. Germline V gene data show CDR1 as SGHDT and CDR2 as YYEEEE. The CDR3 region is CASSLVDRVDSQGNEQFF. CDR3 DNA: TGTGCCAGCAGCTTGGTGGACAGGGTCGACTCCCAGGGGAATGAGCAGTTCTTC.

This clonotype showed up many times. The chain links TRBV6-6 to TRBJ1-2; D not resolved. Deletions cut 5 bases from V and 4 bases from J, with 5 bases between. CDR3 length: 11 amino acids. CDR1 and CDR2 (germline): MNHNY, SVGAGI (reference sequence). CDR3 DNA sequence: TGTGCCAGCAGTGAGTCCTATGGCTACACCTTC. Its translation is CASSESYGYTF.

This clonotype was detected a few times. This chain links TRBV29-1 with TRBJ1-2, with a possible D match to TRBD1 (6 bases). Germline V CDR1 and CDR2: SQVTM, ANQGSEA. The CDR3 covers 14 residues. V lost 5 bases to trimming and J lost 4 bases, with 17 bases between them. CDR3: CSVQKYRDSYGYTF. CDR3 DNA: TGCAGCGTTCAAAAATACAGGGACTCCTATGGCTACACCTTC. The entire variable domain, with the rest obtained from reference TRBV29-1 and TRBJ1-2, is as follows: SAVISQKPSRDICQRGTSLTIQCQVDSQVTMMFWYRQQPGQSLTLIATANQGSEATYESGFVIDKFPISRPNLTFSTLTVSNMSPEDSSIYLCSVQKYRDSYGYTFGSGTRLTVV.

This clonotype was seen a handful of times. The chain uses TRBV20-1 and TRBJ2-1; 8 bases map to TRBD1. The V gene's germline CDR1 is DFQATT and CDR2 SNEGSKA (reference sequence). V shed 0 bases, J shed 8 bases, and the junction held 9 bases outside the gene matches. The CDR3 spans 15 residues. CDR3 sequence reads: CSARDGQGAWDEQFF. CDR3 DNA sequence: TGCAGTGCTAGAGATGGGCAGGGGGCTTGGGATGAGCAGTTCTTC.

This sequence joins TRBV7-2 and TRBJ2-3; D call uncertain. Looked up from germline, CDR1 is SGHTA and CDR2 is FQGNSA. The CDR3 spans 13 residues. V lost 2 bases and J 6 bases, leaving 9 bases between the germline ends. The CDR3 sequence: CASSLNSFDTQYF. Written as DNA, the CDR3 is TGTGCCAGCAGCTTAAATTCGTTTGATACGCAGTATTTT.

The sample holds a few counts of this clonotype. The chain couples TRBV27 to TRBJ2-2; possibly TRBD2 for D (5 bases). The CDR3 is 17 residues long. Germline assignment: CDR1 MNHEY and CDR2 SMNVEV (reference sequence). Trimming stripped 2 bases from V and 5 bases from J, with 18 bases between. The CDR3 spells CASSLTLWRQKTGELFF. The CDR3 DNA sequence: TGTGCCAGCAGTTTAACACTTTGGAGGCAGAAGACCGGGGAGCTGTTTTTT.

This chain joins TRBV7-8 and TRBJ2-7, with 7 bases aligning to TRBD2. Per germline, CDR1 SGHVS and CDR2 FQNEAQ. The ends lost 0 bases at V and 0 bases at J; junction bases unmatched: 14. This CDR3 is 19 amino acids long. Here the CDR3 DNA reads TGTGCCAGCAGCTTAGCGGGAGCAGCCCTCGGGAGGAGCTCCTACGAGCAGTACTTC. Encoded protein: CASSLAGAALGRSSYEQYF.

This clonotype was found many times. This rearrangement joins TRBV4-1 to TRBJ2-3; tentative D call: TRBD2 (6 bases). V dropped 0 bases and J dropped 1 base, with 8 bases sitting between them. From germline, CDR1 is MGHRA and CDR2 YSYEKL. CDR3 length equals 15 residues. The CDR3: CASSQDPSGTDTQYF. DNA of the CDR3: TGCGCCAGCAGCCAAGATCCTAGCGGCACAGATACGCAGTATTTT.

In its sample, this clonotype was seen a few times. The genes are TRBV4-1 and TRBJ2-3, with D possibly TRBD2 on 6 matching bases. There are 20 residues in the CDR3. Trimming removed 4 bases from V and 0 bases from J, with 26 bases in between. Germline CDR1 is MGHRA and CDR2 is YSYEKL. The CDR3 nucleotides are TGCGCCAGCAGCCGCCTCCACCATAGCGGTATCGTCTCTAGCACAGATACGCAGTATTTT. This gives the protein CASSRLHHSGIVSSTDTQYF.

This clonotype was observed a few times. This rearrangement joins TRBV2 to TRBJ2-7, with 14 positions matching TRBD2. V was clipped by 9 bases and J by 6 bases; unmatched bases: 13. The CDR3 loop spans 16 amino acids. The germline CDR1 and CDR2 sequences are SNHLY and FYNNEI. Written as DNA, the CDR3 is TGTGCCAGGGGACTAGCGGGAGTATTCCCCCCCAGCGAGCAGTACTTC. This codes for CARGLAGVFPPSEQYF.

The chain carries TRBV29-1 and TRBJ2-1; D is unresolved. V gave up 0 bases and J gave up 9 bases, with 12 bases separating them. Per germline, CDR1 SQVTM and CDR2 ANQGSEA. This CDR3 has 13 residues. As DNA, the CDR3 is TGCAGCGTTGAAGATCAGATTCTGCGTGAGCAGTTCTTC. Translated: CSVEDQILREQFF.

In this sample, this clonotype turned up a few times. The V call is TRBV12-3 or TRBV12-4, the J call TRBJ2-5, with 7 bases identical to TRBD1. The CDR3 sequence is 19 residues long. V was pared by 3 bases and J by 2 bases, with 18 bases of the junction left unmatched. DNA of the CDR3: TGTGCCAGCAGTTTGATCGTTGGAGGAACAGGGGCGGCACAAGAGACCCAGTACTTC. Residues: CASSLIVGGTGAAQETQYF.

This clonotype was seen a few times. The chain is built from TRBV7-2 and TRBJ2-2, with unresolved D. This CDR3 comprises 15 residues. Germline CDR1 is SGHTA and CDR2 is FQGNSA. Between the trimmed V and J ends, which lost 0 bases and 5 bases, there was a span of 10 bases. The CDR3 loop is CASSLARRKTGELFF. CDR3 DNA sequence: TGTGCCAGCAGCTTAGCGCGGCGTAAGACCGGGGAGCTGTTTTTT.

This clonotype was counted a few times. The CDR3 DNA is TGCAGCGCCGGGACAGGGAAGATGGGCTACACCTTC. Protein sequence: CSAGTGKMGYTF. The rearrangement joins TRBV29-1 to TRBJ1-2, with 9 nucleotides matching TRBD1. There are 12 residues in the CDR3. The trim removed 7 bases at V and 8 bases at J, leaving 8 bases unmatched. Germline CDR1 SQVTM, CDR2 ANQGSEA.

This clonotype came up a few times. The V and J genes are TRBV4-1 and TRBJ1-5; no firm D call. The length of the CDR3 is 15 residues. The germline CDR1 and CDR2 sequences are MGHRA and YSYEKL. V gave up 3 bases and J gave up 8 bases, with 17 bases separating them. CDR3 residues: CASSHLGRGGEPQHF. In nucleotides, the CDR3 is TGCGCCAGCAGCCATTTGGGCAGAGGCGGAGAGCCCCAGCATTTT.

The genes are TRBV12-3 or TRBV12-4 and TRBJ2-7; maybe TRBD2 (5 bases). This CDR3 region has 15 residues. V lost 3 bases and J lost 0, with 12 bases in between. CDR3 nucleotide sequence: TGTGCCAGCAGTTTCCTTGCCGAGGGCTCCTACGAGCAGTACTTC. Amino acid sequence: CASSFLAEGSYEQYF.

J is TRBJ2-5 and V is TRBV5-4; 7 nucleotides align to TRBD1. CDR3 length equals 16 residues. V gave up 0 bases and J gave up 5 bases; unmatched junction bases: 10. Per germline, CDR1 SGHNT and CDR2 YYREEE (reference sequence). CDR3 in amino acids: CASSLGIDRVMETQYF. The DNA for the CDR3 is TGTGCCAGCAGCTTGGGGATCGACAGGGTAATGGAGACCCAGTACTTC.

There are many counts of this clonotype. The J gene is TRBJ1-5, the V gene TRBV12-3 or TRBV12-4; D may be TRBD1 (6 bases). This CDR3 is 16 amino acids long. V shed 4 bases and J shed 0 bases, with 13 bases lying between them. CDR3: CASSSTGIYSNQPQHF. CDR3 DNA sequence: TGTGCCAGCAGTTCCACAGGGATCTATAGCAATCAGCCCCAGCATTTT.

There are a few counts of this clonotype. V usage is TRBV27 and J usage is TRBJ1-6, with TRBD1 matching over 7 bases. The ends lost 3 bases at V and 0 bases at J; junction bases unmatched: 2. The V gene's germline CDR1 is MNHEY and CDR2 SMNVEV (reference sequence). This CDR3 spans 16 amino acids. DNA for the CDR3: TGTGCCAGCAGTTTTGAGGGGGCCTCCTATAATTCACCCCTCCACTTT. It yields the protein CASSFEGASYNSPLHF.

V gene TRBV11-2 combines with J gene TRBJ2-1, with 7 bases fitting TRBD2. Per the germline V gene, CDR1 is SGHAT and CDR2 is FQNNGV. Germline trimming cut 2 bases from V and 4 bases from J; bases unmatched to any gene: 8. The CDR3 covers 16 residues. The chain's CDR3 is CASSLLRDYPYNEQFF. The CDR3 coding sequence is TGTGCCAGCAGCTTACTCCGGGACTACCCTTACAATGAGCAGTTCTTC.

This chain connects TRBV27 to TRBJ2-2; D is perhaps TRBD2 (5 bases). CDR1 is MNHEY and CDR2 is SMNVEV in the germline V gene (reference sequence). This CDR3 is 17 amino acids long. V was cut by 6 bases and J by 1 base, with 18 bases left in between. The DNA for the CDR3 is TGTGCCAGCAGAGCGGAGGCCGGGGTCCTGAACACCGGGGAGCTGTTTTTT. Its translation: CASRAEAGVLNTGELFF.

This clonotype has a handful of counts. The rearrangement uses TRBV2 and TRBJ2-7, with a tentative D call TRBD2 (5 bases). Deletions cut 8 bases from V and 3 bases from J, with 14 bases between. Per germline, CDR1 SNHLY and CDR2 FYNNEI. The CDR3 spans 13 residues. The CDR3 loop reads CASQAEIGYEQYF. DNA for the CDR3: TGTGCCAGCCAAGCGGAGATAGGCTACGAGCAGTACTTC.

This clonotype was recorded many times. The chain links TRBV5-1 to TRBJ2-1, with 12 bases identical to TRBD2. Looked up from germline, CDR1 is SGHRS and CDR2 is YFSETQ. Trimming at V came to 4 bases and at J to 4 bases, leaving 6 bases not matched to a gene. The CDR3 extends over 16 amino acids. CDR3 region: CASSPGTSGLYNEQFF. The CDR3 nucleotides read TGCGCCAGCAGCCCGGGGACTAGCGGGTTGTACAATGAGCAGTTCTTC.

The chain is built from TRBV3-1 and TRBJ2-3; D remains unclear. The germline CDR1 and CDR2 sequences are LGHDT and YNNKEL (reference sequence). Trimming pared 1 base from V and 5 bases from J, leaving 13 bases between. This CDR3 comprises 15 residues. This CDR3 is CASSQAGPWVDTQYF. In DNA, the CDR3 is TGTGCCAGCAGCCAAGCCGGGCCCTGGGTAGATACGCAGTATTTT.

This clonotype was seen a few times. The chain has TRBV25-1 and TRBJ1-6; weak D call: TRBD1 (6 bases). Germline V gene sequence: CDR1 MGHDK, CDR2 SYGVNS. The length of the CDR3 is 16 residues. V was shortened by 0 bases and J by 8 bases, with 14 bases between the two germline ends. CDR3 sequence (DNA): TGTGCCAGCAGTGAATATGGGCGGGGGCGTGATTCACCCCTCCACTTT. Residues: CASSEYGRGRDSPLHF.